Presented here are 5 T cell receptor beta chains from one specimen sequenced in a study. TCRdb re-called the 5' RACE reads with MiXCR, one entry per CDR3 protein. Seen here are about 61,000 distinct CDR3 sequences, nearly 30% observed once, and the top ten hold 2% to 2.5%. Sequenced: tumor-infiltrating naive CD4+ T cells sorted from the breast tumor. This sample's subset: naive CD4+ T cells, CD4+CD45RA+CD25-. The receptor source for this set is a female donor with breast cancer.

The table lists this clonotype with a few counts. The chain employs TRBV4-2 and TRBJ1-5, with TRBD1 identical over 8 bases. The CDR3 totals 18 residues. V gave up 0 bases and J gave up 0 bases; unmatched junction bases: 7. Germline V gene data show CDR1 as LGHNA and CDR2 as YNFKEQ. The DNA for the CDR3 is TGTGCCAGCAGCCAAGATCCAGACAGGGGCGATAGCAATCAGCCCCAGCATTTT. Residues: CASSQDPDRGDSNQPQHF.

The sample holds a few counts of this clonotype. The chain carries TRBV20-1 and TRBJ1-2; 7 bases line up with TRBD1. Germline V CDR1 and CDR2: DFQATT, SNEGSKA (reference sequence). This CDR3 is 13 amino acids long. The V and J ends lost 3 bases and 4 bases, in that order; junction bases with no gene match: 5. The CDR3 sequence: CSASQTGPYGYTF. Written as DNA, the CDR3 is TGCAGTGCTAGTCAGACAGGGCCCTATGGCTACACCTTC.

This chain connects TRBV4-2 to TRBJ1-1; D may be TRBD1 (5 bases). Trimming left V 3 bases short and J 3 bases short, with 14 bases between. The germline V gene has CDR1 LGHNA and CDR2 YNFKEQ. This CDR3 is 15 amino acids long. CDR3 DNA: TGTGCCAGCAGCCAGGGGCAAACGGGTGACACTGAAGCTTTCTTT. Translating gives CASSQGQTGDTEAFF.

The chain uses TRBV28 and TRBJ2-1; perhaps TRBD2 as D (5 bases). Germline loops: CDR1 MDHEN, CDR2 SYDVKM. Trimming took 8 bases from V and 6 from J, leaving 20 bases between them. This CDR3 has 15 amino acids. In DNA, the CDR3 is TGTGCCAGCCGTCCCATCTTCGGGGTAGTCAATGAGCAGTTCTTC. Residues: CASRPIFGVVNEQFF. Drawing the rest from reference TRBV28 and TRBJ2-1, the complete variable domain is DVKVTQSSRYLVKRTGEKVFLECVQDMDHENMFWYRQDPGLGLRLIYFSYDVKMKEKGDIPEGYSVSREKKERFSLILESASTNQTSMYLCASRPIFGVVNEQFFGPGTRLTVL.

The chain links TRBV5-1 to TRBJ2-7; D gene unclear. The CDR3 is made up of 11 amino acids. V was trimmed by 4 bases and J by 6 bases, leaving 8 bases between them. Germline V gene data show CDR1 as SGHRS and CDR2 as YFSETQ. The CDR3 loop reads CASSAASEQYF. In DNA form, the CDR3 reads TGCGCCAGCAGCGCGGCCTCCGAGCAGTACTTC.